This TCR delta chain derives from a study of gamma-delta chains in newborns, infants, children. The wider study: Microbial exposure reportedly drives polyclonal innate γδ T cell expansion after birth.

TCRdb fed the reads to CATT. The profile covers some 4,300 delta-chain clones, with approximately 3% appearing a single time and approximately 10% taken by the ten largest. There are 19 residues in the CDR3. The V segment lost 0 bases and the J segment 0 bases; nucleotides outside the gene matches: 4. Germline V lookup: CDR1 GEAIGNYY, CDR2 EKD. This clone is deemed medium-sized. This sample includes further DNA sequences coding for the same CDR3. The sequence was collected from a child who was a newborn, infant or young child, either healthy, febrile or measles-vaccinated (not recorded which). The sequencing sample was made of blood. This sequence joins TRDV2 and TRDJ3; the match to TRDD3 covers 10 bases. The CDR3 nucleotides read TGTGCCTGTGACACCGTCGGGGGGATACGCTCCTGGGACACCCGACAGATGTTTTTC. Protein product: CACDTVGGIRSWDTRQMFF.